Reported below is one T cell receptor beta chain. Its antigen is unidentified. The entry originates in a study of metastatic and nonmetastatic thyroid tumors. Study-wide context: Thyroid patients, malignant and benign, had repertoires compared across blood and tumor or nodule tissue. General study findings and limits: A significant increase in TCR beta diversity was reportedly seen in malignant thyroid tumors relative to benign nodules, in blood and tumor.

In the study's own analysis: Built for papillary thyroid cancer, a distant-metastasis classifier drew on CDR3 differences across clinicopathological groups. TCRdb re-clonotyped the PCR reads through MiXCR. The V and J calls and clone size come from TCRdb's table, not from the authors' own analysis. The table has around 18,000 clones, under 30% seen once; the top ten hold 13%. Trimming cost V 8 bases and J 5 bases, with 24 bases left between them. This CDR3 region has 16 residues. Germline CDR1 is LNHDA and CDR2 is SQIVND (reference sequence). Thyroid surgery was preceded by no treatment in any patient.

This clonotype originated in a female donor with papillary thyroid cancer or a benign thyroid nodule (not recorded which). Some clones in this sample may be carry-over from other donors' samples. Specimen: tumor tissue. V usage is TRBV19 and J usage is TRBJ2-5, with D possibly being TRBD1 (8 bases). The CDR3 here is CASGGGPGGTEETQYF. The CDR3 DNA follows: TGTGCCAGTGGGGGGGGCCCAGGGGGCACGGAGGAGACCCAGTACTTC.